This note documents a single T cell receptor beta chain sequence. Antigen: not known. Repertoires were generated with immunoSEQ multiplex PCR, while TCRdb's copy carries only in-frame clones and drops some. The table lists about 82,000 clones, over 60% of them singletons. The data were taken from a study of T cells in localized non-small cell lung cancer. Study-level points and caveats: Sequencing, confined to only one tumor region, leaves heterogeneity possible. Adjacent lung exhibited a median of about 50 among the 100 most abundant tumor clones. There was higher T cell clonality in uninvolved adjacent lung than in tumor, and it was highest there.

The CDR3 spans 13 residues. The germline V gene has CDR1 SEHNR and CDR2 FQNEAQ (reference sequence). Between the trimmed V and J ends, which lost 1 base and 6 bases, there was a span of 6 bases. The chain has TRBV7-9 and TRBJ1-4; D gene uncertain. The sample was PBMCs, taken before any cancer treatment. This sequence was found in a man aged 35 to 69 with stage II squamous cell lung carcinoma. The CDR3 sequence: CASSLVNDEKLFF. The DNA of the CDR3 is TGTGCCAGCAGCTTAGTGAACGATGAAAAACTGTTTTTT.